The T cell receptor (beta chain) under discussion was sequenced for a study of radiotherapy plus CTLA-4 blockade in lung cancer. Study-level background: Overall, 18% of patients showed an objective response, while over 25% attained disease control.

TCRdb's table, derived via immunoSEQ multiplex PCR, lists solely in-frame clones and lacks some. The repertoire includes tens of thousands of clones, 88% of them detected once, and 7.8% sits in the top ten. This clonotype was sampled from a human donor with non-small cell lung cancer whose response to radiotherapy plus ipilimumab could not be evaluated. The material was peripheral blood, obtained from a patient treated with radiotherapy plus ipilimumab.

This CDR3 is CASSPSGGRTGELFF. The CDR3 DNA sequence: TGCGCCAGCAGCCCTAGCGGGGGGAGGACCGGGGAGCTGTTTTTT. This chain uses TRBV10-1 with TRBJ2-2; 11 nucleotides align to TRBD2. Germline trimming cut 6 bases from V and 5 bases from J; bases unmatched to any gene: 5. This CDR3 is built from 15 residues. The germline V gene has CDR1 WNHNN and CDR2 SYGVQD (reference sequence).